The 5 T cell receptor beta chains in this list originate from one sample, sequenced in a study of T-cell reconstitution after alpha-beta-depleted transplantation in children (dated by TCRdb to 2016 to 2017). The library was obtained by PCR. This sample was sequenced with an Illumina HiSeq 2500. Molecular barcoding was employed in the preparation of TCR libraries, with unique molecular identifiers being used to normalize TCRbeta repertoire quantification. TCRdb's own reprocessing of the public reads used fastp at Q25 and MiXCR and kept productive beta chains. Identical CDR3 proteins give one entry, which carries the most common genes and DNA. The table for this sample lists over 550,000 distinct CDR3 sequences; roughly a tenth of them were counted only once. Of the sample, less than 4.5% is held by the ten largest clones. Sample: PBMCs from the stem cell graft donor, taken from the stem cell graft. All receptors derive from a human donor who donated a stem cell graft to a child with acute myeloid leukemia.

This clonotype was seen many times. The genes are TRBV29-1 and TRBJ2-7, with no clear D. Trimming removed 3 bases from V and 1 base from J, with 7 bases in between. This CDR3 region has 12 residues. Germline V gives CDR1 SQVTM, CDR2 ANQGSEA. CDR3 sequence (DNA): TGCAGCGTTGAGGGCAGTTCCTACGAGCAGTACTTC. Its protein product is CSVEGSSYEQYF.

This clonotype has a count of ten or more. CDR3: CASSLDSYGYTF. The CDR3 DNA sequence: TGTGCCAGCAGCTTAGACAGCTATGGCTACACCTTC. V usage is TRBV7-9 and J usage is TRBJ1-2, with D unresolved. The CDR3 totals 12 residues. From germline, CDR1 is SEHNR and CDR2 FQNEAQ (reference sequence). V lost 1 base and J 4 bases, leaving 4 bases between the germline ends.

CDR3 bases: TGTGCCAGCAGTTTACAGGGAAAAACGCCAGAGACCCAGTACTTC. Its protein is CASSLQGKTPETQYF. The genes are TRBV12-3 or TRBV12-4 and TRBJ2-5, with D perhaps matching TRBD1 (5 bases). The V gene lost 2 bases and the J gene lost 4 bases, with 14 bases spanning the gap. CDR3 length: 15 amino acids.

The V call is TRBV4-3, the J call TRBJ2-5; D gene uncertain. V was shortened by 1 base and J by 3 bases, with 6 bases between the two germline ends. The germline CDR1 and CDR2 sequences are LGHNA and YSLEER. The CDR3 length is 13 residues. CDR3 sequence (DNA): TGCGCCAGCAGCCAAGGCCTTAAAGAGACCCAGTACTTC. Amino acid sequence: CASSQGLKETQYF.

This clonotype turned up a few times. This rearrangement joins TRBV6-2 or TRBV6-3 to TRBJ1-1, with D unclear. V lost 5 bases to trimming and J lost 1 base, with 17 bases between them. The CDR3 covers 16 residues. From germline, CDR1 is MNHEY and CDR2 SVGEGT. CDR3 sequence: CASSPPVPYRNTEAFF. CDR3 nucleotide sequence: TGTGCCAGCAGTCCGCCTGTCCCTTATAGGAACACTGAAGCTTTCTTT.